This TCR beta chain derives from a study of regulatory T cells in long-lasting Graves disease. CDR3-region Arm-PCR and iRepertoire HTBI primers produced the TCR beta libraries. TCRdb re-analysed the multiplex PCR reads in MiXCR, keeping a single row per CDR3 protein. Of 390,000 or so distinct CDR3 sequences in the sample, approximately 23% were seen once. Germline lookup yields CDR1 SGDLS and CDR2 YYNGEE. This CDR3 has 15 residues. With 4 bases clipped from V and 7 bases from J, the junction kept 5 bases outside the gene matches. Time point indicated: persistent/refractory GD, antithyroid drugs over 5 years with positive TRAb. PBMC-derived RNA was used for the TCR library.

The TCR comes from a middle-aged woman with Graves disease. The chain recombines TRBV9 with TRBJ1-6, with 10 bases fitting TRBD1. Here the sequenced sample was peripheral blood mononuclear cells (PBMCs), taken when the disease was refractory, from a patient treated with antithyroid drugs. The CDR3 DNA is TGTGCCAGCAGCATCCGGGACAGGGGCAATTCACCCCTCCACTTT. This codes for CASSIRDRGNSPLHF.